What follows describes a single T cell receptor (beta chain). No antigen is known for it. Researchers used the Oncomine TCR Beta short-read assay to sequence DNA from cultured CD4+ T cells. Cultures of CD4+ T cells served as the source for extracting genomic DNA. TCRdb ran MiXCR on the PCR reads and lists one entry per CDR3 protein. There are roughly 5,200 distinct CDR3 sequences in the sample; 35% to 50% occur only once, and roughly 35% lies in the top ten. The data originate from a study of vaccination and CD4 T cells after COVID-19. About the research overall: Samples were taken after vaccination, a median of approximately 72 days after dose two, with a range of 14 to 241. General observations from the study: Vaccine-specific clones numbering 304 of 307 showed spike mono-reactivity in convalescent patients.

The CDR3 is 13 amino acids. Trimming cost V 4 bases and J 6 bases, with 9 bases left between them. Germline CDR1 reads MNHEY; CDR2 reads SMNVEV (reference sequence). Treatment reported: approximately nine-day PBMC culture with coronavirus spike peptide pools or control peptides (ViraFEST assay). This receptor was taken from a human donor who had recovered from COVID-19. The chain recombines TRBV27 with TRBJ2-2; D call uncertain. The sample comprised CD4+ T cells from blood, cultured in vitro. CDR3 nucleotide sequence: TGTGCCAGCAGTTCCCGTGGGGCCGGGGAGCTGTTTTTT. Translation: CASSSRGAGELFF.